Shown below are 9 T cell receptor beta chains from a single sample sequenced in a study of blood T cell repertoires in COVID-19. Method: immunoSEQ multiplex PCR; TCRdb's copy keeps in-frame clones and lacks some. The profile shows about 96,000 clones, around 90% of them singletons. Sequenced: peripheral blood. These TCRs come from a human donor with COVID-19, enrolled during active disease. The donor label of this sample is uncertain.

The J gene is TRBJ2-1, the V gene TRBV6-1; TRBD2 matches at 8 bases. The CDR3 is 16 amino acids. CDR1 and CDR2 from the germline V gene are MNHNS and SASEGT. The junction had 15 bases not matched to a gene; V was cut back by 6 bases and J by 8 bases. As DNA, the CDR3 is TGTGCCAGCAGAGAACCTAGCGGGTCACTTCTGGATGAGCAGTTCTTC. Encoded protein: CASREPSGSLLDEQFF.

The chain has TRBV29-1 and TRBJ2-1; unclear D gene. Germline V CDR1 and CDR2: SQVTM, ANQGSEA. CDR3 length equals 12 residues. V was cut by 2 bases and J by 5 bases, with 7 bases left in between. The CDR3 DNA is TGCAGCGTTGAAACGGTTAACAATGAGCAGTTCTTC. The encoded protein is CSVETVNNEQFF.

The J gene is TRBJ1-1, the V gene TRBV6-5; 7 bases fit TRBD1. J gave up 0 bases and V 5 bases, and 6 bases lay outside the gene matches. CDR3 length equals 15 residues. Germline CDR1 reads MNHEY; CDR2 reads SVGAGI. CDR3 in DNA: TGTGCCAGCAGTAGGGACAGCACGATGAACACTGAAGCTTTCTTT. Protein product: CASSRDSTMNTEAFF.

The chain uses TRBV7-6 and TRBJ2-7; 7 bases line up with TRBD1. CDR1 SGHVS and CDR2 FNYEAQ come from the germline V gene. This CDR3 is built from 15 residues. With V trimmed by 1 base and J by 5 bases, 8 bases remained unmatched. The CDR3 here is CASSLGDRVKHEQYF. For the CDR3, the DNA is TGTGCCAGCAGCTTAGGCGACAGGGTGAAGCACGAGCAGTACTTC.

The chain employs TRBV7-6 and TRBJ1-5; D call uncertain. CDR3 length equals 15 residues. Deletions cut 1 base from V and 4 bases from J, with 11 bases between. Germline V CDR1 and CDR2: SGHVS, FNYEAQ. The CDR3 sequence is CASSLDPRGNQPQHF. The DNA for the CDR3 is TGTGCCAGCAGCTTAGACCCCCGAGGGAATCAGCCCCAGCATTTT.

The rearrangement uses TRBV29-1 and TRBJ2-3; 7 nucleotides line up with TRBD1. The germline gives CDR1 SQVTM, CDR2 ANQGSEA. V shed 8 bases, J shed 2 bases, and the junction held 7 bases outside the gene matches. This CDR3 comprises 13 residues. The CDR3 DNA is TGCAGCCGTCGGGACAGCATCACAGATACGCAGTATTTT. It encodes CSRRDSITDTQYF.

This clone was observed a single time. The CDR3 region has the DNA TGTGCCAGCAGTGAGAGAGAGGTCACTGAAGCTTTCTTT. It encodes CASSEREVTEAFF. The gene calls are TRBV2 and TRBJ1-1; no clear D gene. The CDR3 has 13 amino acids. Trimming removed 3 bases from V and 4 bases from J, with 9 bases in between. Germline lookup yields CDR1 SNHLY and CDR2 FYNNEI.

The rearrangement uses TRBV3-1 (or the pseudogene TRBV3-2) and TRBJ2-7; D gene unclear. V lost 0 bases and J 4 bases, leaving 10 bases between the germline ends. Germline CDR1 is LGHDT and CDR2 is YNNKEL (reference sequence). The CDR3 sequence is 14 residues long. The CDR3 reads CASSQEGRKYEQYF. The CDR3 DNA reads as TGTGCCAGCAGCCAAGAGGGCAGGAAGTACGAGCAGTACTTC.

The chain combines TRBV27 with TRBJ2-7, with D unclear. With 5 bases removed from V and 5 bases from J, the gap between germline ends came to 16 bases. CDR3 size: 14 residues. The V gene's germline CDR1 is MNHEY and CDR2 SMNVEV (reference sequence). For the CDR3, the DNA is TGTGCCAGCAGTCCTTTCGGGTCGACCCACGAGCAGTACTTC. This encodes CASSPFGSTHEQYF.